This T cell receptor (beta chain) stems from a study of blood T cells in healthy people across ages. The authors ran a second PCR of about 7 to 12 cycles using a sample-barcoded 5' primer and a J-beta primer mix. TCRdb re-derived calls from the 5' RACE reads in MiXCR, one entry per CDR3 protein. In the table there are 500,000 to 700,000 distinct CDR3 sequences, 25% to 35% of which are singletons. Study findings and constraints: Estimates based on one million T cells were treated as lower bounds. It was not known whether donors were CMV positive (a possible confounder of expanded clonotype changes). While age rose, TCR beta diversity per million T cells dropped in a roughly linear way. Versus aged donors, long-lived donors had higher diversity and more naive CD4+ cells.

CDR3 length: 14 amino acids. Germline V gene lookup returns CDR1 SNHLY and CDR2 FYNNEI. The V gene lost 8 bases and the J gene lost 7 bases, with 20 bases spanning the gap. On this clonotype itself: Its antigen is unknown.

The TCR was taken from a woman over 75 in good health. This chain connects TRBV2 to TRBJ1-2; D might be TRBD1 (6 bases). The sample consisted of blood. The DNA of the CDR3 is TGTGCCAGCGAGGAAGCCCGAGGAGGGGGTGGCTACACCTTC. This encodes CASEEARGGGGYTF.